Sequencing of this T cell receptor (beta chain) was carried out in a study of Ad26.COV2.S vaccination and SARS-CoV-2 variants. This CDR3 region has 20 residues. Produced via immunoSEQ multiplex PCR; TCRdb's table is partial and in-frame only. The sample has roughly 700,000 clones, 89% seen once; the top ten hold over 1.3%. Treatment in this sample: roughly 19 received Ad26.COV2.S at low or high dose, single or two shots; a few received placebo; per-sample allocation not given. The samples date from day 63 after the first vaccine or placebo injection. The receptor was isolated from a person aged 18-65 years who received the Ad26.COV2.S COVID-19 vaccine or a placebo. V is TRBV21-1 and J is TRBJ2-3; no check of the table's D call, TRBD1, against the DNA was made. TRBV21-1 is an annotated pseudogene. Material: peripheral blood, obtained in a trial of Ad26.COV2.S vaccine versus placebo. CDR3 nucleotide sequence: TGTGCCAGCAGCAAAGGGGGTCCCGGGACAGCAATAACTAGCACAGATACGCAGTATTTT. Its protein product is CASSKGGPGTAITSTDTQYF.